This T cell receptor beta chain was captured by sequencing in a study of vaccination effects on CD4 cells after COVID-19. Looking at the study overall: Researchers drew samples from a few convalescent patients early and late after vaccination. Following the second dose by a median of 72 days, the post-vaccine samples were obtained.

A remark on this clone: Its antigen is not identified.

Findings of the study overall: Infection- and vaccine-induced clones contracted markedly late after vaccination.

Researchers isolated CD4+ T cells once approximately 10 days of culture had elapsed. Infection with SARS-CoV-2 occurred in the person between March and December 2020, and PCR confirmed it. Either the mRNA-1273 or the BNT162b2 vaccine was given to participants as two doses. Here immunoSEQ multiplex PCR was the method, and the copy in TCRdb shows in-frame clones only, minus some. The sample lists tens of thousands of clones, around three quarters seen once, with under 5.5% in the top ten. V lost 0 bases and J lost 1, with 13 bases in between. CDR3 length: 17 residues. CDR1 and CDR2 (germline): LNHNV, YYDKDF (reference sequence).

The TCR comes from a human donor who had a prior SARS-CoV-2 infection. The sample in question was CD4+ T cells from PBMCs cultured without peptide, obtained after COVID-19 vaccination. The gene calls are TRBV15 and TRBJ1-5; no clear D. The CDR3 reads CATSRDLSGVSNQPQHF. DNA for the CDR3: TGTGCCACCAGCAGAGATCTCTCCGGGGTGAGCAATCAGCCCCAGCATTTT.